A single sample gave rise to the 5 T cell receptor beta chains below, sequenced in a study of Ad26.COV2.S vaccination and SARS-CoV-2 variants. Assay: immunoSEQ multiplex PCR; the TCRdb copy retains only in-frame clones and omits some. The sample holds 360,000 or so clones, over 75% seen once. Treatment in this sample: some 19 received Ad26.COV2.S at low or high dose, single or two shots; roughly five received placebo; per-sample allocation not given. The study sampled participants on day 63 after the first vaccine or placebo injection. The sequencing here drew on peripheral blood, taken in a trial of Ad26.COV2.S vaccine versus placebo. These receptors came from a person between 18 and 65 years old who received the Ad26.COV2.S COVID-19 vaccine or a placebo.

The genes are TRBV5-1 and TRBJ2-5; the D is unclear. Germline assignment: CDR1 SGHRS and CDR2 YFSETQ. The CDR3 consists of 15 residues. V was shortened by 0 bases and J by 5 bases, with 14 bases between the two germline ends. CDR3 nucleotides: TGCGCCAGCAGCTTGGCTGGGGTCACCGGGGAGACCCAGTACTTC. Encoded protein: CASSLAGVTGETQYF.

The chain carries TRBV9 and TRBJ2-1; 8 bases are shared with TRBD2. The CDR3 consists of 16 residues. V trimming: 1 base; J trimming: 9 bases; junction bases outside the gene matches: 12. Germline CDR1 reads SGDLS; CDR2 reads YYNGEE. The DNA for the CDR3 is TGTGCCAGCAGCGTAACCCTCAGCGGGAGTGTCGGTGAGCAGTTCTTC. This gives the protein CASSVTLSGSVGEQFF. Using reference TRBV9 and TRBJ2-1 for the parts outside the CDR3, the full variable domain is DSGVTQTPKHLITATGQRVTLRCSPRSGDLSVYWYQQSLDQGLQFLIQYYNGEERAKGNILERFSAQQFPDLHSELNLSSLELGDSALYFCASSVTLSGSVGEQFFGPGTRLTVL.

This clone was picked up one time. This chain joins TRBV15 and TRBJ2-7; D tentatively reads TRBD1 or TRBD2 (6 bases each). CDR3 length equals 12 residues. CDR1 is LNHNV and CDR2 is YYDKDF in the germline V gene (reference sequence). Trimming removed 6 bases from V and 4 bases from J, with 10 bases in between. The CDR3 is CATRGGGYEQYF. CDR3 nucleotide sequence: TGTGCCACCAGGGGGGGCGGATACGAGCAGTACTTC.

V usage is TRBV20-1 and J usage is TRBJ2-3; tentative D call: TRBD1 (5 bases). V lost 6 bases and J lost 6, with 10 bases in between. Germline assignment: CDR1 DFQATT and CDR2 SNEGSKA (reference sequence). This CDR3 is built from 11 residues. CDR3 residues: CSAIGVDTQYF. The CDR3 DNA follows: TGCAGTGCCATAGGGGTGGATACGCAGTATTTT.

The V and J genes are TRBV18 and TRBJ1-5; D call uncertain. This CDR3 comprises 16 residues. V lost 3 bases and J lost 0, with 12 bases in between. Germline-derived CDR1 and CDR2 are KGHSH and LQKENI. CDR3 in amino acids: CASSPSGENSNQPQHF. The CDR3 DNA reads TGTGCCAGCTCACCGTCTGGGGAGAATAGCAATCAGCCCCAGCATTTT.